This T cell receptor beta chain was documented in a study of T cell responses to AZD1222 COVID-19 vaccine. Overall study: Recipients boosted at about 4 weeks or about 12 weeks are pooled.

The protocol was immunoSEQ multiplex PCR, while the TCRdb copy is restricted to in-frame clones and leaves out a portion. The sample comprises roughly 35,000 clones, 75% to 90% of which are singletons, and approximately 7.3% rests with the top ten. J was trimmed by 6 bases and V by 7 bases; bases with no gene match: 4. CDR3 size: 12 residues. CDR1 and CDR2 (germline): SEHNR, FQNEAQ (reference sequence). Notes on this clone: Its antigen is not identified.

The study's findings and limits: The reported proportion of spike-specific TCRs targeting unmutated variant regions was nearly half. Among those given AZD1222, only five or six were seropositive at baseline. The sample set comprised mostly white British donors with more females, and clonal diversity was possibly underestimated.

This clonotype was obtained from an adult in good health. This sample comprised peripheral blood, obtained on day 0 of AZD1222 vaccination. The chain is built from TRBV7-9 and TRBJ1-2; TRBD1 agrees at 8 bases. The CDR3 here is CASTRQGNGYTF. CDR3 DNA: TGTGCCAGCACCAGACAGGGGAATGGCTACACCTTC.